These 15 T cell receptor beta chains were all obtained from the same sample, sequenced in a study of cytomegalovirus exposure and HLA in healthy donors. TCRdb's table, derived via immunoSEQ multiplex PCR, lists solely in-frame clones and lacks some. The sample has 150,000 to 200,000 clones, around nine tenths seen once; the top ten hold 2.5% to 3%. The sample was PBMCs. These receptors all stem from a man between 18 and 35 years old in good health and CMV-seronegative.

Here the CDR3 DNA reads TGTGCCAGCCAGAAGACAGCTAACTATGGCTACACCTTC. Its translation is CASQKTANYGYTF. The chain combines TRBV28 with TRBJ1-2; D is perhaps TRBD1 (5 bases). This CDR3 is built from 13 residues. Germline CDR1 and CDR2: MDHEN and SYDVKM. V lost 8 bases and J 0 bases, leaving 10 bases between the germline ends.

J is TRBJ2-7 and V is TRBV28; 8 bases fit TRBD1. Germline CDR1 and CDR2: MDHEN and SYDVKM. This CDR3 has 14 amino acids. Germline trimming cut 7 bases from V and 4 bases from J; bases unmatched to any gene: 9. The CDR3 DNA reads TGTGCCAGCACCCAGACAGGGGACTGGTACGAGCAGTACGTC. It codes for CASTQTGDWYEQYV.

The chain recombines TRBV6-5 with TRBJ2-5, with a weak D call TRBD2 (7 bases). This CDR3 spans 14 amino acids. The V end lost 6 bases, the J end lost 5 bases, and 16 bases lay between the germline ends. Germline-derived CDR1 and CDR2 are MNHEY and SVGAGI. CDR3 coding DNA: TGTGCCAGCAGAATCCCGGGGGGCCGGGAGACCCAGTACTTC. Translated: CASRIPGGRETQYF.

The chain links TRBV29-1 to TRBJ1-1; no reliable D call. The V end was cut by 4 bases, the J end by 1 base, with 13 bases between. This CDR3 spans 14 amino acids. Germline V gene data show CDR1 as SQVTM and CDR2 as ANQGSEA. The CDR3 DNA reads TGCAGCGTTGCCCCTTCCCACACGAACACTGAAGCTTTCTTT. Its protein product is CSVAPSHTNTEAFF.

This clone was observed a few times. The CDR3 DNA follows: TGTGCCAGCAGCGCTATAGCCGGGACAGCTAGCAATCAGCCCCAGCATTTT. Translated, it gives CASSAIAGTASNQPQHF. The chain joins TRBV7-2 to TRBJ1-5; 7 bases match TRBD1. The CDR3 is 17 residues long. The V and J ends lost 5 bases and 0 bases, in that order; junction bases with no gene match: 10. Germline-derived CDR1 and CDR2 are SGHTA and FQGNSA.

This chain links TRBV4-1 with TRBJ1-2; possible D gene TRBD1, 6 bases. With 1 base removed from V and 7 bases from J, the gap between germline ends came to 13 bases. The CDR3 sequence is 14 residues long. Germline V gene data show CDR1 as MGHRA and CDR2 as YSYEKL. CDR3 nucleotides: TGCGCCAGCAGCCAAGTGCCAGGGGAAGCTGGCTACACCTTC. This translates into CASSQVPGEAGYTF.

V usage is TRBV11-2 and J usage is TRBJ2-7; 8 bases map to TRBD2. V lost 4 bases and J lost 0; bases outside the gene matches: 5. Per germline, CDR1 SGHAT and CDR2 FQNNGV. This CDR3 is built from 15 residues. Written as DNA, the CDR3 is TGTGCCAGCAGCTCAAAGACTAGCGTCTCCTACGAGCAGTACTTC. The encoded protein is CASSSKTSVSYEQYF.

The V call is TRBV7-9, the J call TRBJ1-4; D gene ambiguous. This CDR3 has 12 amino acids. V lost 1 base and J 12 bases, leaving 9 bases between the germline ends. Looked up from germline, CDR1 is SEHNR and CDR2 is FQNEAQ (reference sequence). CDR3 region: CASSLETAELFF. CDR3 sequence (DNA): TGTGCCAGCAGCTTAGAGACGGCGGAACTGTTTTTT.

The chain's CDR3 is CASSQSGHRGEQYV. DNA of the CDR3: TGTGCCAGCAGCCAATCGGGCCACAGGGGCGAGCAGTACGTC. This chain joins TRBV14 and TRBJ2-7; 7 nucleotides match TRBD1. Germline CDR1 reads SGHDN; CDR2 reads FVKESK. The V segment lost 2 bases and the J segment 6 bases; nucleotides outside the gene matches: 7. The CDR3 sequence is 14 residues long.

This chain uses TRBV18 with TRBJ2-1, with 8 bases identical to TRBD2. Germline V gene lookup returns CDR1 KGHSH and CDR2 LQKENI. V lost 4 bases and J lost 0; bases outside the gene matches: 11. This CDR3 has 18 residues. The CDR3 spells CASSQAQREWDSYNEQFF. The DNA of the CDR3 is TGTGCCAGCTCACAAGCTCAGCGGGAGTGGGACTCCTACAATGAGCAGTTCTTC.

This sequence joins TRBV6-5 and TRBJ1-2; D is unresolved. Trimming cost V 6 bases and J 2 bases, with 16 bases left between them. The CDR3 contains 15 residues. Per germline, CDR1 MNHEY and CDR2 SVGAGI. The CDR3 bases are TGTGCCAGCAGCCGCGAGGCGTCTTCCAACTATGGCTACACCTTC. Translation gives CASSREASSNYGYTF.

V usage is TRBV6-6 and J usage is TRBJ2-7; TRBD2 aligns across 8 bases. J lost 1 base, V lost 10 bases, and 9 bases had no gene match. This CDR3 contains 14 residues. The V gene's germline CDR1 is MNHNY and CDR2 SVGAGI (reference sequence). CDR3 amino acids: CATRNSGGSYEQYF. The CDR3 DNA follows: TGTGCCACTAGAAACAGCGGGGGATCCTACGAGCAGTACTTC.

The V and J genes are TRBV28 and TRBJ2-7; D is possibly TRBD2 (5 bases). The germline CDR1 and CDR2 sequences are MDHEN and SYDVKM. V lost 6 bases and J lost 3, with 9 bases in between. The CDR3 contains 12 residues. CDR3 loop: CASRLAGYEQYF. CDR3 DNA sequence: TGTGCCAGCAGGTTGGCGGGCTACGAGCAGTACTTC.

The V gene is TRBV7-2, the J gene TRBJ2-5; D is uncertain. This CDR3 spans 14 amino acids. CDR1 is SGHTA, CDR2 FQGNSA, per germline. The V gene lost 1 base and the J gene lost 1 base, with 7 bases spanning the gap. The CDR3: CASSLEYSQETQYF. The CDR3, as DNA: TGTGCCAGCAGCTTAGAGTACAGCCAAGAGACCCAGTACTTC.

The CDR3 nucleotides are TGTGCCATCAGTGGTGAGGGCACTAATTCACCCCTCCACTTT. It codes for CAISGEGTNSPLHF. The chain joins TRBV10-3 to TRBJ1-6; D not certain. The V and J ends lost 4 bases and 6 bases respectively, with 10 bases between them. Per germline, CDR1 ENHRY and CDR2 SYGVKD. The CDR3 spans 14 residues.